This T cell receptor beta chain is drawn from a study of shared clonotypes between healthy human individuals. Turning to the study itself: In total, the donors were a couple of women and three men aged 18 to 49.

Points from the study as a whole: Having only a few donors restricted how much genetic and exposure-history diversity was captured. Sequencing depth was expected to influence donor clonotype sharing.

TCRdb's copy holds only in-frame clones and misses some; the assay was immunoSEQ multiplex PCR. The table records 2.3 million or so clones, over 90% of them present only once. The count of this clone is one. Its antigen is unidentified. The clonotype originates from a young man in good health. Some clones in this sample may be carry-over from other donors' samples. Sequenced input: naive CD4+ T cells from PBMCs. Subset here: CD45RA+ positively selected.

The CDR3 loop reads CASSLKHRGLDTGELFF. In nucleotides, the CDR3 is TGTGCCAGCAGCTTAAAACACAGGGGGCTCGACACCGGGGAGCTGTTTTTT. The chain joins TRBV7-3 to TRBJ2-2; TRBD1 aligns across 9 bases. The CDR3 length is 17 residues. Germline lookup yields CDR1 SGHTA and CDR2 FQGTGA. The junction had 6 bases not matched to a gene; V was cut back by 1 base and J by 3 bases.